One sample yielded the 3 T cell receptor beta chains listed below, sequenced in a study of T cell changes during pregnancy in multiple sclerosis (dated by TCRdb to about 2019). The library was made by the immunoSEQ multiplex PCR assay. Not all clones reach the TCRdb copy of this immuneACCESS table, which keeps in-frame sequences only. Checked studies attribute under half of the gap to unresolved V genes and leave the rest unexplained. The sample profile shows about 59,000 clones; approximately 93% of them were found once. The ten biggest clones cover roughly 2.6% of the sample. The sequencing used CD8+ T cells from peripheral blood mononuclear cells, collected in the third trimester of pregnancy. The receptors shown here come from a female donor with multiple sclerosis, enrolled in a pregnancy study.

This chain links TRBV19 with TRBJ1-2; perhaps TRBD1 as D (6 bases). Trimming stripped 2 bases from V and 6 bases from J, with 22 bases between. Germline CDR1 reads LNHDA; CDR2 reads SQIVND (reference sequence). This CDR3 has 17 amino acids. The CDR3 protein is CASSIPTMGAAKHGYTF. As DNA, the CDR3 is TGTGCCAGTAGTATACCCACCATGGGGGCGGCTAAGCATGGCTACACCTTC.

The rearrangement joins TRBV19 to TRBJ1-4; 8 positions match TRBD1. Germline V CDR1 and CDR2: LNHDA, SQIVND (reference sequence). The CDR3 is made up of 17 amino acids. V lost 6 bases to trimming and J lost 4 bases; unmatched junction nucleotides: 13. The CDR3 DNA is TGTGCCAGTAGATTGACAGGGGTCCGACGTGTTAATGAAAAACTGTTTTTT. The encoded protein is CASRLTGVRRVNEKLFF.

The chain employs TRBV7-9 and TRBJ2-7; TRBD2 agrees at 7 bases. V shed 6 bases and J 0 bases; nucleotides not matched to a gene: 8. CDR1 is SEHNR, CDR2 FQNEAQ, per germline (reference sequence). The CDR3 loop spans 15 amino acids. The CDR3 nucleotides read TGTGCCAGCAGGGGCGCGGAGCGGGGCTCCTACGAGCAGTACTTC. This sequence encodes CASRGAERGSYEQYF.